Each of the 8 T cell receptor beta chains below was sequenced from the same sample in a study of cytomegalovirus exposure and HLA in healthy donors. The study ran its PCR with 60 Vbeta and 13 Jbeta primers. Here immunoSEQ multiplex PCR was the method, and the copy in TCRdb shows in-frame clones only, minus some. The sample includes around 140,000 clones, about 81% seen only once; the top ten take approximately 6.8%. Sequencing input: PBMCs. These receptors all stem from a man in his thirties or forties in good health and CMV-seronegative.

This clone appeared a single time. J is TRBJ1-1 and V is TRBV19; TRBD1 is a possible D gene (6 bases). Germline V gives CDR1 LNHDA, CDR2 SQIVND (reference sequence). The CDR3 covers 13 residues. The ends were cut back, 3 bases at V and 6 bases at J, with 11 bases in the middle. CDR3 nucleotide sequence: TGTGCCAGTAGTATCGCGGGGGCATCTGAAGCTTTCTTT. This encodes CASSIAGASEAFF.

The chain employs TRBV28 and TRBJ1-5, with a weak D call TRBD1 (5 bases). Germline lookup yields CDR1 MDHEN and CDR2 SYDVKM. CDR3 length: 13 residues. The V gene lost 3 bases and the J gene lost 11 bases, with 14 bases spanning the gap. The CDR3: CASSFGSPGAQHF. The CDR3 nucleotides read TGTGCCAGCAGTTTTGGATCCCCGGGGGCCCAGCATTTT.

The CDR3: CASSSRDRGHEQYF. The CDR3 coding sequence is TGTGCCAGCAGCTCCCGGGACAGGGGCCACGAGCAGTACTTC. The chain has TRBV11-2 and TRBJ2-7; 10 positions agree with TRBD1. The CDR3 contains 14 residues. The J segment lost 5 bases and the V segment lost 4 bases, leaving 5 bases of the junction unmatched. Germline V gives CDR1 SGHAT, CDR2 FQNNGV.

V is TRBV7-9 and J is TRBJ1-2; D call uncertain. Germline V gene sequence: CDR1 SEHNR, CDR2 FQNEAQ (reference sequence). CDR3 length equals 12 residues. V was clipped by 5 bases and J by 7 bases, with 11 bases between them. This chain's CDR3 is CASSPRDGGYTF. In nucleotides, the CDR3 is TGTGCCAGCAGCCCTCGAGATGGTGGCTACACCTTC.

This clone has more than one count but fewer than ten. V gene TRBV29-1 combines with J gene TRBJ1-1; D is uncertain. This CDR3 comprises 13 residues. Germline CDR1 reads SQVTM; CDR2 reads ANQGSEA. Trimming cost V 4 bases and J 7 bases, with 16 bases left between them. The CDR3 reads CSVGEGARIEAFF. The CDR3 DNA reads TGCAGCGTTGGGGAGGGCGCTAGGATTGAAGCTTTCTTT.

The chain employs TRBV29-1 and TRBJ1-3, with a weak D call TRBD1 (6 bases). Germline V CDR1 and CDR2: SQVTM, ANQGSEA. Trimming took 4 bases from V and 1 from J, leaving 17 bases between them. The CDR3 has 16 residues. CDR3 in amino acids: CSVGGGAAGSGNTIYF. CDR3 coding DNA: TGCAGCGTTGGAGGGGGGGCGGCCGGGTCTGGAAACACCATATATTTT.

This clone was recorded once. V and J are TRBV4-1 and TRBJ2-7, with TRBD1 matching over 8 bases. Germline loops: CDR1 MGHRA, CDR2 YSYEKL. After removal of 4 bases from V and 2 bases from J, the junction contained 13 bases not matched to a gene. The CDR3 consists of 17 residues. CDR3 nucleotides: TGCGCCAGCAGCCGCGAGCTAGTGGGACAGGCTCCCTACGAGCAGTACTTC. Protein sequence: CASSRELVGQAPYEQYF.

V is TRBV30 and J is TRBJ1-5, with D uncertain. This CDR3 is built from 13 residues. The ends were cut back, 2 bases at V and 3 bases at J, with 8 bases in the middle. Germline CDR1 is GTSNPN and CDR2 is SVGIG (reference sequence). Here the CDR3 reads CAWSLGNNQPQHF. The CDR3 DNA reads TGTGCCTGGAGTCTCGGGAACAATCAGCCCCAGCATTTT.